The clone carrying this TCR beta chain was counted at least ten times. This entry belongs to a study of CD8 T cells in ankylosing spondylitis. TCRdb itself ran the 5' RACE reads through MiXCR, one entry per CDR3 protein. The sample carries a few hundred thousand distinct CDR3 sequences, about a sixth recorded once. The V gene lost 5 bases and the J gene lost 9 bases, with 26 bases spanning the gap. The germline gives CDR1 MDHEN, CDR2 SYDVKM. The length of the CDR3 is 18 residues. Sequencing was done on a sample of blood, either unsorted or a sorted T cell fraction (not recorded which). This TCR derives from a male donor with ankylosing spondylitis or in good health (not recorded which). The V gene is TRBV28, the J gene TRBJ1-6; tentative D call: TRBD1 (6 bases). This CDR3 reads CASSLLGGGGRRGSPLHF. CDR3 sequence (DNA): TGTGCCAGCAGTCTCCTCGGGGGCGGTGGTCGACGAGGTTCACCCCTCCACTTT.